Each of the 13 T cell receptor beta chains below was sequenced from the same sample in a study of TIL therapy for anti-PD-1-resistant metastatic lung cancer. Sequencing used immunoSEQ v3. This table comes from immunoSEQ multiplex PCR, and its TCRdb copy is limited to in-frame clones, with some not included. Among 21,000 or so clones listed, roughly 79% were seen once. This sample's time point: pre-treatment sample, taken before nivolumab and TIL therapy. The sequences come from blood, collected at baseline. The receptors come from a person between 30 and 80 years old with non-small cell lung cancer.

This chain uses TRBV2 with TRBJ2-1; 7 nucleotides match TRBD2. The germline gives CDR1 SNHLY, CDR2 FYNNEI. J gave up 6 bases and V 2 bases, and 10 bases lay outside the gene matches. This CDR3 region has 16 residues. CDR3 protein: CASSERRLADVNEQFF. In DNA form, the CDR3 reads TGTGCCAGCAGTGAACGGCGACTAGCAGACGTCAATGAGCAGTTCTTC.

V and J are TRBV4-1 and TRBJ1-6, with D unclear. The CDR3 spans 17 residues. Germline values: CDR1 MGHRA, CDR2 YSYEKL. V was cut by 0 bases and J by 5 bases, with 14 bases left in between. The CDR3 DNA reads TGCGCCAGCAGCCAAGATGCCACGGTGGGGAATAATTCACCCCTCCACTTT. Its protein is CASSQDATVGNNSPLHF.

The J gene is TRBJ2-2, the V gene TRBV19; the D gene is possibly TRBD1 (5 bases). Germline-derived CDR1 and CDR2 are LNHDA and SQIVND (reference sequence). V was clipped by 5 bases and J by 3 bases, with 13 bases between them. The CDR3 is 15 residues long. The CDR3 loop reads CASSRGHGHTGELFF. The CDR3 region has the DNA TGTGCCAGTAGTCGTGGACATGGGCACACCGGGGAGCTGTTTTTT.

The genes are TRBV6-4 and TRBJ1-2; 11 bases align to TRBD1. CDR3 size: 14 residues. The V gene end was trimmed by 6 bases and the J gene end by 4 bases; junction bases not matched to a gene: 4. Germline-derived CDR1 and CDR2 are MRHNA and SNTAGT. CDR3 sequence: CASSSGTGGYGYTF. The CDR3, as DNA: TGTGCCAGCAGCTCCGGGACAGGGGGCTATGGCTACACCTTC.

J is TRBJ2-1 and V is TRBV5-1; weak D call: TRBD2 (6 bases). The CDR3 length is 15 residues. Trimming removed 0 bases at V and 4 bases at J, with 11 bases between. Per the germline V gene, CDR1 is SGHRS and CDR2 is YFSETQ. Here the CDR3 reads CASSLAGVRYNEQFF. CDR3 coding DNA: TGCGCCAGCAGCTTGGCGGGGGTCAGATACAATGAGCAGTTCTTC.

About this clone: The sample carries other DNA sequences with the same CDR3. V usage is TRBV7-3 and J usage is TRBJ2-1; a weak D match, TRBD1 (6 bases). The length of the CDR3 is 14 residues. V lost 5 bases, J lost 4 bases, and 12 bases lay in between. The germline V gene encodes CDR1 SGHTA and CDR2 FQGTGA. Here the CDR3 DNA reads TGTGCCAGCAGCCCTCGACAGGCTTACAATGAGCAGTTCTTC. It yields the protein CASSPRQAYNEQFF.

CDR3: CASSRTGNTEAFF. CDR3 sequence (DNA): TGTGCCAGCAGCCGGACGGGCAACACTGAAGCTTTCTTT. This chain uses TRBV5-4 with TRBJ1-1, with unresolved D. Trimming left V 4 bases short and J 2 bases short, with 9 bases between. The CDR3 is 13 residues long. In germline, CDR1 is SGHNT, CDR2 YYREEE (reference sequence). Combining the CDR3 with reference TRBV5-4 and TRBJ1-1 gives the whole variable domain ETGVTQSPTHLIKTRGQQVTLRCSSQSGHNTVSWYQQALGQGPQFIFQYYREEENGRGNFPPRFSGLQFPNYSSELNVNALELDDSALYLCASSRTGNTEAFFGQGTRLTVV.

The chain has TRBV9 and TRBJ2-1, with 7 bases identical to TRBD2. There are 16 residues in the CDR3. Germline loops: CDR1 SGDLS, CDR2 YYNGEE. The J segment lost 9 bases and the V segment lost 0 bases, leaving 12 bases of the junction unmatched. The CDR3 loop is CASSVAWGRVPGEQFF. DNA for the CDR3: TGTGCCAGCAGCGTAGCTTGGGGGAGGGTTCCCGGTGAGCAGTTCTTC.

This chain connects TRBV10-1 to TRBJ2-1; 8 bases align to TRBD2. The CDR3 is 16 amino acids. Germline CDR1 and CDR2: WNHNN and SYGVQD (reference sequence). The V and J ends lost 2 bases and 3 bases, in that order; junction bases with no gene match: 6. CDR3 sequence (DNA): TGCGCCAGCAGTGAGAGAGCGGGGGCCCTCTACAATGAGCAGTTCTTC. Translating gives CASSERAGALYNEQFF.

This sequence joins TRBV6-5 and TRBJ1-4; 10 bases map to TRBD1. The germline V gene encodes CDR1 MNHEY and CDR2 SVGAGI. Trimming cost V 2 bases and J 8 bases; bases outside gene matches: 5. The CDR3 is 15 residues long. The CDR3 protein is CASSYTTGGGEKLFF. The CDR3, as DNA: TGTGCCAGCAGTTACACGACAGGGGGCGGGGAAAAACTGTTTTTT.

This CDR3 reads CASRRDSYNEQFF. As DNA, the CDR3 is TGTGCCAGCAGGAGAGACTCCTACAATGAGCAGTTCTTC. The rearrangement uses TRBV6-5 and TRBJ2-1; D is ambiguous. With 6 bases removed from V and 0 bases from J, the gap between germline ends came to 6 bases. This CDR3 is 13 amino acids long. The germline CDR1 and CDR2 sequences are MNHEY and SVGAGI.

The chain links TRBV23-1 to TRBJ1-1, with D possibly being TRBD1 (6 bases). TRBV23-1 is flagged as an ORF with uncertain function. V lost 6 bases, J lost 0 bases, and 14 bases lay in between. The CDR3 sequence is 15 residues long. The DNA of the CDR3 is TGCGCCAGCAGACTGGGGGCAGCAATGAACACTGAAGCTTTCTTT. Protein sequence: CASRLGAAMNTEAFF.

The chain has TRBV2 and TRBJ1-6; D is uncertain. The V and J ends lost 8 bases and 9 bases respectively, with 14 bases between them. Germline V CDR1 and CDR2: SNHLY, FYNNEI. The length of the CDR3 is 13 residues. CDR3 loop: CASRARSGSPLHF. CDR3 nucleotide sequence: TGTGCCAGCCGGGCCCGGTCTGGTTCACCCCTCCACTTT.